This T cell receptor beta chain is drawn from a study of shared clonotypes between healthy human individuals. Study at large: Per-donor plates numbered three CD4 naive, three CD4 memory, two CD8 naive and one CD8 memory.

This CDR3 contains 15 residues. In germline, CDR1 is LNHDA, CDR2 SQIVND (reference sequence). The J segment lost 2 bases and the V segment lost 4 bases, leaving 5 bases of the junction unmatched. In regard to this clone: What it binds is not known.

Study findings and constraints: The study found roughly 5% of naive CD4 clonotypes shared across a few donors.

Replicate sorted-subset PCRs were loaded with around 0.2 ug DNA, tens of thousands of T cell genomes. Authors' processing steps: Filtering of immunoSEQ junctional sequences could not match full-length read filtering. Sequencing was performed with immunoSEQ multiplex PCR; in TCRdb, only in-frame clones are kept and a portion is missing. Clone size and V and J calls were adopted from that table, with D and trimming inferred from the DNA. The sample has approximately 1.4 million clones, about 98% seen once; the top ten hold approximately 0.44%. Sample: naive CD4+ T cells sorted from blood. Subset given: CD45RA+ positively selected. The chain carries TRBV19 and TRBJ2-7, with 10 bases aligning to TRBD2. The receptor comes from a man aged 25 to 40 in good health. The CDR3 DNA reads as TGTGCCAGTAGTACTATCAGCGGGAGGGCCTACGAGCAGTACTTC. It is translated as CASSTISGRAYEQYF.